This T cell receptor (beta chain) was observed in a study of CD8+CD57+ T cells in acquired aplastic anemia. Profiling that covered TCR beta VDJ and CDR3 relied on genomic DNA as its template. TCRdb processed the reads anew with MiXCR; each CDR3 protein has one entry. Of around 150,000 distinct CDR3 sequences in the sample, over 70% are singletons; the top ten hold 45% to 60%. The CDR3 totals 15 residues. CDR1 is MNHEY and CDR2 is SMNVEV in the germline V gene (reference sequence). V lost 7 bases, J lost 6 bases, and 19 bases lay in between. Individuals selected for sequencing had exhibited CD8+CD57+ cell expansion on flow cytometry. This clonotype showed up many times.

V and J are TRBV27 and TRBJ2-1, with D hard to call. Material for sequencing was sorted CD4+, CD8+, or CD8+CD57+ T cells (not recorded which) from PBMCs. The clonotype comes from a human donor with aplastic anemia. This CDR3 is CASTLNHQAINEQFF. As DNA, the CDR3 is TGTGCCAGCACCCTGAATCATCAAGCTATCAATGAGCAGTTCTTC.